Shown below are 10 T cell receptor beta chains from a single sample sequenced in a study of CD8+CD57+ T cells in acquired aplastic anemia. Patients sequenced had flow cytometry evidence of CD8+CD57+ cell expansion. Researchers used genomic DNA as the template to profile TCR beta VDJ and CDR3. In TCRdb, the reads were re-called with MiXCR into one record per CDR3 protein. The repertoire has around 150,000 distinct CDR3 sequences, under 55% of them found once; the top ten carry 2.5% to 3.5%. The sequenced material came from sorted CD4+, CD8+, or CD8+CD57+ T cells (not recorded which) from PBMCs. The receptors here all came from a human donor with aplastic anemia.

CDR3 protein: CASSLGMGNEKLFF. The CDR3 nucleotides read TGCGCCAGCAGCTTGGGGATGGGTAATGAAAAACTGTTTTTT. The V call is TRBV5-1, the J call TRBJ1-4; D is undetermined. The CDR3 length is 14 residues. Per the germline V gene, CDR1 is SGHRS and CDR2 is YFSETQ. V dropped 0 bases and J dropped 4 bases, with 7 bases sitting between them. Full variable domain (remainder filled in from reference TRBV5-1 and TRBJ1-4): KAGVTQTPRYLIKTRGQQVTLSCSPISGHRSVSWYQQTPGQGLQFLFEYFSETQRNKGNFPGRFSGRQFSNSRSEMNVSTLELGDSALYLCASSLGMGNEKLFFGSGTQLSVL.

CDR3 DNA sequence: TGTGCCAGCAGTGGACAGGGGATACCTAGAAACACCATATATTTT. Its translation: CASSGQGIPRNTIYF. The gene calls are TRBV2 and TRBJ1-3, with 8 bases matching TRBD1. Germline values: CDR1 SNHLY, CDR2 FYNNEI. The CDR3 contains 15 residues. With 4 bases clipped from V and 5 bases from J, the junction kept 7 bases outside the gene matches.

Of note for this clonotype: At one end, the junction sequence differs from germline, possibly due to a read error. The chain has TRBV10-1 and TRBJ2-1, with 12 nucleotides matching TRBD2. Germline CDR1 is WNHNN and CDR2 is SYGVQD (reference sequence). This CDR3 spans 15 amino acids. CDR3 sequence reads: CAWKGRLAGENEQFF. The DNA for the CDR3 is TGTGCCTGGAAAGGAAGACTAGCGGGAGAAAATGAGCAGTTCTTC.

In this sample, this clonotype turned up a few times. A much larger clonotype is one base distant, so this may be a read error. The CDR3 spells CASSLGTIGRTQYF. CDR3 DNA sequence: TGTGCCAGCAGCTTAGGGACTATCGGGAGAACGCAGTATTTT. The chain combines TRBV7-2 with TRBJ2-3, with D maybe TRBD2 (6 bases). Trimming removed 1 base at V and 9 bases at J, with 14 bases between. Germline V gene data show CDR1 as SGHTA and CDR2 as FQGNSA. The CDR3 has 14 residues.

The chain links TRBV3-1 to TRBJ1-3, with D perhaps TRBD1 (6 bases). Trimming cost V 1 base and J 3 bases, with 10 bases left between them. This CDR3 is 15 amino acids long. Germline V CDR1 and CDR2: LGHDT, YNNKEL (reference sequence). Here the CDR3 reads CASSQGSGVGNTIYF. The CDR3 DNA reads as TGTGCCAGCAGCCAAGGTTCAGGGGTTGGAAACACCATATATTTT.

Ten or more counts support this clonotype. The rearrangement uses TRBV5-1 and TRBJ2-3, with 12 nucleotides matching TRBD2. CDR1 and CDR2 (germline): SGHRS, YFSETQ. V shed 4 bases and J 6 bases; nucleotides not matched to a gene: 9. There are 16 residues in the CDR3. Written as DNA, the CDR3 is TGCGCCAGCAGCGGGGGACTAGCGGGCCGAACGGATACGCAGTATTTT. Residues: CASSGGLAGRTDTQYF.

The chain joins TRBV20-1 to TRBJ2-1, with 9 bases fitting TRBD2. V was clipped by 5 bases and J by 5 bases; unmatched bases: 7. CDR1 DFQATT and CDR2 SNEGSKA come from the germline V gene (reference sequence). The CDR3 is made up of 14 amino acids. The DNA of the CDR3 is TGCAGTGCTGTCAGACTAGCGGCACACAATGAGCAGTTCTTC. It codes for CSAVRLAAHNEQFF.

This clonotype was counted at least ten times. The rearrangement uses TRBV11-2 and TRBJ2-5, with 11 bases aligning to TRBD2. V lost 5 bases to trimming and J lost 13 bases; unmatched junction nucleotides: 12. The germline V gene has CDR1 SGHAT and CDR2 FQNNGV. This CDR3 has 14 residues. CDR3 in DNA: TGTGCCAGCAGCCTCGGAGTGGGGACTAGCGGCTTGTACTTC. Its protein product is CASSLGVGTSGLYF.

This clonotype appeared a few times. The rearrangement links TRBV3-1 to TRBJ1-1; D may be TRBD1 (6 bases). CDR1 is LGHDT, CDR2 YNNKEL, per germline (reference sequence). There are 16 residues in the CDR3. Trimming removed 3 bases at V and 4 bases at J, with 18 bases between. The CDR3 here is CASSQGAAGASTEAFF. The CDR3 DNA is TGTGCCAGCAGCCAGGGAGCGGCGGGGGCGAGCACTGAAGCTTTCTTT.

This clonotype appeared a single time. This chain links TRBV29-1 with TRBJ1-5, with D possibly being TRBD1 (5 bases). The V end lost 8 bases, the J end lost 2 bases, and 13 bases lay between the germline ends. Germline CDR1 reads SQVTM; CDR2 reads ANQGSEA. The CDR3 totals 13 residues. CDR3 DNA sequence: TGCAGCACCGGAGAACAGGGCAATCAGCCCCAGCATTTT. Translation gives CSTGEQGNQPQHF.